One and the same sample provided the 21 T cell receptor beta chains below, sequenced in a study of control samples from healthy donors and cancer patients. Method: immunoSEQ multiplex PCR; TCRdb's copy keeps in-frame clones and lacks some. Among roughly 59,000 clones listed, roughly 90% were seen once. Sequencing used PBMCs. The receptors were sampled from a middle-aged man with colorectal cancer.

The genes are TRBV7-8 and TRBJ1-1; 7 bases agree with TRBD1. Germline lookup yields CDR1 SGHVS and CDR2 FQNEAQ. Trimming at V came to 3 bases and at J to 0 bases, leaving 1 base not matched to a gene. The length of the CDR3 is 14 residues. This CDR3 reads CASSFRGLNTEAFF. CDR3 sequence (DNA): TGTGCCAGCAGCTTCAGGGGGTTGAACACTGAAGCTTTCTTT.

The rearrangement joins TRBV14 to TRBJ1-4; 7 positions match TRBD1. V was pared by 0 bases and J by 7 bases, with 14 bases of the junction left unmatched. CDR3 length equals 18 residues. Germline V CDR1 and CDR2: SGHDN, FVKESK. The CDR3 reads CASSQDRTGEYPLEKLFF. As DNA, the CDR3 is TGTGCCAGCAGCCAAGATCGCACAGGGGAGTATCCTCTTGAAAAACTGTTTTTT. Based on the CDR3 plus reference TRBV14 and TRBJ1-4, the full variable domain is EAGVTQFPSHSVIEKGQTVTLRCDPISGHDNLYWYRRVMGKEIKFLLHFVKESKQDESGMPNNRFLAERTGGTYSTLKVQPAELEDSGVYFCASSQDRTGEYPLEKLFFGSGTQLSVL.

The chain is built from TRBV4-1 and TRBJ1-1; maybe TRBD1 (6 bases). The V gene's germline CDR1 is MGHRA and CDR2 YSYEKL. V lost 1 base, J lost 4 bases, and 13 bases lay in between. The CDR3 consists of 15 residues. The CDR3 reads CASSQVGRGATEAFF. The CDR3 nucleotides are TGCGCCAGCAGCCAAGTAGGCAGGGGAGCCACTGAAGCTTTCTTT.

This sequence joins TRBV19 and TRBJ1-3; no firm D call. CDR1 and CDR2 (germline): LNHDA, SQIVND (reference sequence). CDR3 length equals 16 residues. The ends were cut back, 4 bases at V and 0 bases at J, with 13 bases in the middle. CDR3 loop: CASSTTDSLSGNTIYF. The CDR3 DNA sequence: TGTGCCAGTAGTACTACAGATTCTCTCTCTGGAAACACCATATATTTT.

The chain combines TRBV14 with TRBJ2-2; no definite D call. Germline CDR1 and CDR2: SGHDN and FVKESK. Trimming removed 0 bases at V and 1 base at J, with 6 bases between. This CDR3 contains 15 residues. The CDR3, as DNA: TGTGCCAGCAGCCAAGAATCACTGAACACCGGGGAGCTGTTTTTT. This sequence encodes CASSQESLNTGELFF.

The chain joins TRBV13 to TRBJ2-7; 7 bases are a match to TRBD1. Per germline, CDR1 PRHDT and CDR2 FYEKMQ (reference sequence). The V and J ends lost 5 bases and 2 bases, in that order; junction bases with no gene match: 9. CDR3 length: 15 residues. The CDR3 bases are TGTGCCAGCAGCCGAAGGGGGCCCCTTACCTACGAGCAGTACTTC. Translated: CASSRRGPLTYEQYF.

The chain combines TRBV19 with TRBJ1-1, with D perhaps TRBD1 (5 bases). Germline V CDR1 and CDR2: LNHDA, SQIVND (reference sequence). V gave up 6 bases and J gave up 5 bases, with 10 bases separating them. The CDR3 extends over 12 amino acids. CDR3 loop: CASRWGGTEAFF. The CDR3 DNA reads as TGTGCCAGTAGATGGGGGGGGACTGAAGCTTTCTTT.

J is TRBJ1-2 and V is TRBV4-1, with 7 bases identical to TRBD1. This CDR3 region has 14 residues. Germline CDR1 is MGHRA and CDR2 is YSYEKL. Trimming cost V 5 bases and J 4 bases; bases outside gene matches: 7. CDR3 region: CASSTQGVSYGYTF. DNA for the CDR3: TGCGCCAGCAGCACCCAGGGGGTCAGCTATGGCTACACCTTC.

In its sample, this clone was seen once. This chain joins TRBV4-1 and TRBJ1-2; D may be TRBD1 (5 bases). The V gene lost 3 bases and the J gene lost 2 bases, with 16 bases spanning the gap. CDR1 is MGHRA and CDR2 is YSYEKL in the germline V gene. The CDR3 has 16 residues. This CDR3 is CASSQGQLRQNYGYTF. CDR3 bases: TGCGCCAGCAGCCAGGGGCAACTTCGCCAAAACTATGGCTACACCTTC.

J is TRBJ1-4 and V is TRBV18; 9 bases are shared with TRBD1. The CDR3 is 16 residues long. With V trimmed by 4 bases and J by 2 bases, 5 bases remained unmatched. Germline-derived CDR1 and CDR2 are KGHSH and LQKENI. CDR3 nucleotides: TGTGCCAGCTCACGCACTACAGGGGGCACTAATGAAAAACTGTTTTTT. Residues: CASSRTTGGTNEKLFF.

CDR3 nucleotides: TGTGCCAGCTCACCACCACAGGGACTGGGCTACACCTTC. Its translation: CASSPPQGLGYTF. V and J are TRBV18 and TRBJ1-2; D is possibly TRBD1 (6 bases). CDR1 KGHSH and CDR2 LQKENI come from the germline V gene. This CDR3 comprises 13 residues. Trimming pared 0 bases from V and 8 bases from J, leaving 10 bases between. The whole variable domain, filled in from reference TRBV18 and TRBJ1-2, reads NAGVMQNPRHLVRRRGQEARLRCSPMKGHSHVYWYRQLPEEGLKFMVYLQKENIIDESGMPKERFSAEFPKEGPSILRIQQVVRGDSAAYFCASSPPQGLGYTFGSGTRLTVV.

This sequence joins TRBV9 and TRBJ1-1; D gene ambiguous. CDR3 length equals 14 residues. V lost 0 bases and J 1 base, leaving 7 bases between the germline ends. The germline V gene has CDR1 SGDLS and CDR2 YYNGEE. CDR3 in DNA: TGTGCCAGCAGCGTAGGGAACTGGAACACTGAAGCTTTCTTT. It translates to CASSVGNWNTEAFF.

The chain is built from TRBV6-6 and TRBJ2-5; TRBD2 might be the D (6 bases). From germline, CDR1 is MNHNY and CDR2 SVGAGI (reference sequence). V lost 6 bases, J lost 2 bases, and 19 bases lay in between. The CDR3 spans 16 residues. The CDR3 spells CASRPPPGGVQETQYF. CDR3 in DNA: TGTGCCAGCAGACCTCCGCCCGGGGGTGTACAAGAGACCCAGTACTTC.

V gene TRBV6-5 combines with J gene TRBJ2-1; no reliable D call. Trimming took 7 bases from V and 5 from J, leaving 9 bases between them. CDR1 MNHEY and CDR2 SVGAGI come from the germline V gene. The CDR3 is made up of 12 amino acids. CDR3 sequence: CASMGGNNEQFF. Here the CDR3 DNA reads TGTGCCAGCATGGGTGGGAACAATGAGCAGTTCTTC.

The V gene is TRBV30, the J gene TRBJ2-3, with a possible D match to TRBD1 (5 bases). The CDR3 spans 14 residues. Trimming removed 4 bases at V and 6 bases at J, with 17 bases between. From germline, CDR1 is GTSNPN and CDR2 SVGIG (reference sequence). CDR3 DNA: TGTGCCTGGAACTTGGGTGGGGCCGGGGATACGCAGTATTTT. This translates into CAWNLGGAGDTQYF.

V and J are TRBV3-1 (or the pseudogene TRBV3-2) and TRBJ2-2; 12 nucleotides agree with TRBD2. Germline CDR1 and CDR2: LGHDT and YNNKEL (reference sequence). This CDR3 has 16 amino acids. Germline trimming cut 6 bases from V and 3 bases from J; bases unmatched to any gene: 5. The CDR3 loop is CASSPSGGAHTGELFF. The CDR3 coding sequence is TGTGCCAGCAGTCCTAGCGGGGGGGCTCACACCGGGGAGCTGTTTTTT.

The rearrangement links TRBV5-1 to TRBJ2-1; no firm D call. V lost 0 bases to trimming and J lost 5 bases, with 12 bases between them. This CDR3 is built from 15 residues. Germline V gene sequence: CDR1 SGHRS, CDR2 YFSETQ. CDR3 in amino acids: CASSLALAVNNEQFF. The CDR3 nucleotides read TGCGCCAGCAGCTTGGCCTTGGCAGTAAACAATGAGCAGTTCTTC.

CDR3 DNA sequence: TGTGCCAGCTCACATCCGGACAGGAGTACCGAAAAACTGTTTTTT. This sequence encodes CASSHPDRSTEKLFF. This sequence joins TRBV18 and TRBJ1-4; 7 bases are shared with TRBD1. CDR3 length: 15 amino acids. V was clipped by 4 bases and J by 8 bases; unmatched bases: 10. Per germline, CDR1 KGHSH and CDR2 LQKENI.

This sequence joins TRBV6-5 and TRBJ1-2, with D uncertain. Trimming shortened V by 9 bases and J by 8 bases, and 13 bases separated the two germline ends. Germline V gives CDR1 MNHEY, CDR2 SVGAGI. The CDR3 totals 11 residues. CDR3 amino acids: CASREGWGYTF. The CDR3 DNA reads TGTGCCAGTCGCGAGGGTTGGGGCTACACCTTC.

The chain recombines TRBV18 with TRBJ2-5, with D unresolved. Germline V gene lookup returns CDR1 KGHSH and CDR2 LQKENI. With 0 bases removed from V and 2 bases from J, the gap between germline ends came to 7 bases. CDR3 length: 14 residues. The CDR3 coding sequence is TGTGCCAGCTCACCACCGAGGCCTCAAGAGACCCAGTACTTC. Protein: CASSPPRPQETQYF.

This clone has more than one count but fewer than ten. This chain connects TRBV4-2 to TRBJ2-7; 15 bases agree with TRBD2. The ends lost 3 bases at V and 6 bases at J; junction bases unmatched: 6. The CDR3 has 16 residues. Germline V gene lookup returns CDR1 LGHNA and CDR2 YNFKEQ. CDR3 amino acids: CASSQSGLAGGFEQYF. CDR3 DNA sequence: TGTGCCAGCAGCCAGTCCGGACTAGCGGGGGGGTTCGAGCAGTACTTC.